What follows are 21 T cell receptor beta chains derived from one specimen sequenced in a study of shared clonotypes between healthy human individuals. The data were produced by immunoSEQ multiplex PCR, yet TCRdb's version contains in-frame clones alone and is incomplete. The top ten hold 16% of the sample, which has a few hundred thousand clones, 87% seen once. The sequencing sample was made of memory CD8+ T cells sorted from blood. The subset is: CD45RO+ cells pooled with CCR7-negative TemRA cells. These receptors all stem from a man in his late teens or twenties in good health.

This sequence joins TRBV5-1 and TRBJ2-7; possibly TRBD2 for D (6 bases). Germline V gives CDR1 SGHRS, CDR2 YFSETQ. This CDR3 region has 12 residues. With 3 bases removed from V and 3 bases from J, the gap between germline ends came to 7 bases. The CDR3 DNA reads as TGCGCCAGCAGCTGGAGGGACTACGAGCAGTACTTC. Residues: CASSWRDYEQYF.

V gene TRBV7-9 combines with J gene TRBJ2-7, with D perhaps given as TRBD1 or TRBD2 (6 bases each). This CDR3 comprises 14 residues. Germline CDR1 and CDR2: SEHNR and FQNEAQ (reference sequence). Trimming left V 5 bases short and J 5 bases short, with 16 bases between. Here the CDR3 DNA reads TGTGCCAGCAGCCCAGAGGGGGGAGGCAACGAGCAGTACTTC. Its protein is CASSPEGGGNEQYF. Filled out from reference TRBV7-9 and TRBJ2-7, the complete variable domain reads DTGVSQNPRHKITKRGQNVTFRCDPISEHNRLYWYRQTLGQGPEFLTYFQNEAQLEKSRLLSDRFSAERPKGSFSTLEIQRTEQGDSAMYLCASSPEGGGNEQYFGPGTRLTVT.

A single count supports this clone. The chain carries TRBV19 and TRBJ1-1; D is unclear. With 7 bases removed from V and 3 bases from J, the gap between germline ends came to 21 bases. The CDR3 covers 16 residues. CDR1 LNHDA and CDR2 SQIVND come from the germline V gene (reference sequence). CDR3 residues: CASTPLLMGTDTEAFF. As DNA, the CDR3 is TGTGCCAGTACCCCCCTTCTGATGGGTACTGACACTGAAGCTTTCTTT.

This clone showed up just a few times. The same CDR3 arises from other DNA sequences in this sample as well. V gene TRBV27 combines with J gene TRBJ2-7, with D unclear. Germline V CDR1 and CDR2: MNHEY, SMNVEV (reference sequence). The V and J ends lost 6 bases and 4 bases respectively, with 7 bases between them. The CDR3 sequence is 11 residues long. The CDR3 sequence is CASRLGYEQYF. The CDR3 DNA follows: TGTGCCAGCAGACTTGGATACGAGCAGTACTTC.

The rearrangement links TRBV11-2 to TRBJ2-5; either TRBD1 or TRBD2 may fit D (5 bases each). This CDR3 has 17 amino acids. Germline CDR1 reads SGHAT; CDR2 reads FQNNGV. V was cut by 5 bases and J by 1 base, with 20 bases left in between. The CDR3 nucleotides are TGTGCCAGCAGCGCCCCACTCGGGACGGCGGCCCAAGAGACCCAGTACTTC. It yields the protein CASSAPLGTAAQETQYF.

This chain links TRBV7-8 with TRBJ2-1; 8 nucleotides match TRBD2. V shed 6 bases, J shed 1 base, and the junction held 23 bases outside the gene matches. The CDR3 runs 21 residues. CDR1 is SGHVS and CDR2 is FQNEAQ in the germline V gene. CDR3 nucleotides: TGTGCCAGCAGAAGAGACAAAAGGACTAGCTTCTTCTCCTCGTCCTACAATGAGCAGTTCTTC. It encodes CASRRDKRTSFFSSSYNEQFF.

The chain has TRBV27 and TRBJ2-5; tentative D call: TRBD1 (6 bases). The CDR3 runs 13 residues. The germline V gene encodes CDR1 MNHEY and CDR2 SMNVEV (reference sequence). V dropped 3 bases and J dropped 5 bases, with 10 bases sitting between them. The CDR3 DNA reads as TGTGCCAGCAGTTTCGCAGGGGTGGAGACCCAGTACTTC. Residues: CASSFAGVETQYF.

This clone was seen a single time. The rearrangement joins TRBV7-9 to TRBJ2-1; maybe TRBD2 (6 bases). Germline loops: CDR1 SEHNR, CDR2 FQNEAQ (reference sequence). V was clipped by 1 base and J by 6 bases, with 10 bases between them. This CDR3 spans 14 amino acids. For the CDR3, the DNA is TGTGCCAGCAGCTTAGTGGGAGGATTCAATGAGCAGTTCTTC. Translated, it gives CASSLVGGFNEQFF.

The chain couples TRBV25-1 to TRBJ1-2, with D possibly TRBD1 on 6 matching bases. Germline V CDR1 and CDR2: MGHDK, SYGVNS. Trimming left V 2 bases short and J 8 bases short, with 12 bases between. The CDR3 loop spans 13 amino acids. DNA of the CDR3: TGTGCCAGCAGTGAAATCATAGGGGGAGGCTACACCTTC. It yields the protein CASSEIIGGGYTF.

The CDR3: CASSLEGVGTDTQYF. CDR3 nucleotide sequence: TGTGCCAGCAGCTTAGAAGGAGTTGGCACAGATACGCAGTATTTT. This chain uses TRBV7-8 with TRBJ2-3; no clear D gene. CDR3 length: 15 amino acids. Germline-derived CDR1 and CDR2 are SGHVS and FQNEAQ. V gave up 1 base and J gave up 1 base, with 9 bases separating them.

The rearrangement uses TRBV19 and TRBJ2-7, with TRBD2 matching over 12 bases. V shed 5 bases and J 4 bases; nucleotides not matched to a gene: 3. The V gene's germline CDR1 is LNHDA and CDR2 SQIVND (reference sequence). The CDR3 is 14 residues long. The CDR3 coding sequence is TGTGCCAGTAGTGCCGGACTAGCGGGATACGAGCAGTACTTC. Protein: CASSAGLAGYEQYF.

The chain carries TRBV6-5 and TRBJ2-7, with TRBD2 identical over 8 bases. Germline CDR1 MNHEY, CDR2 SVGAGI. Unmatched junction bases numbered 8, after V lost 2 bases and J lost 2 bases. The CDR3 loop spans 16 amino acids. The DNA of the CDR3 is TGTGCCAGCAGTTACGACTCCGGGACTAGTACCTACGAGCAGTACTTC. Its protein is CASSYDSGTSTYEQYF.

This chain uses TRBV2 with TRBJ1-6; D remains unclear. The CDR3 has 14 amino acids. Germline V gives CDR1 SNHLY, CDR2 FYNNEI. Trimming removed 3 bases from V and 7 bases from J, with 10 bases in between. The CDR3 coding sequence is TGTGCCAGCAGTGATGAGGGTTGGAATTCACCCCTCCACTTT. Encoded protein: CASSDEGWNSPLHF. The variable domain in full, with the rest retrieved from reference TRBV2 and TRBJ1-6, is EPEVTQTPSHQVTQMGQEVILRCVPISNHLYFYWYRQILGQKVEFLVSFYNNEISEKSEIFDDQFSVERPDGSNFTLKIRSTKLEDSAMYFCASSDEGWNSPLHFGNGTRLTVT.

This clone was counted a single time. One junction end disagrees with the germline gene, perhaps due to a read error. The chain uses TRBV30 and TRBJ1-2; tentative D call: TRBD1 (6 bases). The CDR3 totals 15 residues. Per germline, CDR1 GTSNPN and CDR2 SVGIG (reference sequence). The CDR3 bases are TGTGCCTGGACTGCGACAGGCCCCCCTAACTATGGGTACACCTTC. Amino acid sequence: CAWTATGPPNYGYTF.

The V and J genes are TRBV6-5 and TRBJ2-5; no firm D call. The J call could be wrong; TRBJ2-7 is a better fit for the DNA end. The germline V gene encodes CDR1 MNHEY and CDR2 SVGAGI. This CDR3 contains 13 residues. CDR3 loop: CASSPLGSYEQYF. The CDR3 region has the DNA TGTGCCAGCAGTCCTCTGGGCTCCTACGAGCAGTACTTC.

J is TRBJ2-7 and V is TRBV5-4; D is unclear. Trimming stripped 4 bases from V and 1 base from J, with 9 bases between. CDR1 and CDR2 (germline): SGHNT, YYREEE (reference sequence). This CDR3 comprises 13 residues. CDR3 in DNA: TGTGCCAGCAGCCCAGACGGGTCCTACGAGCAGTACTTC. This codes for CASSPDGSYEQYF. Based on the CDR3 plus reference TRBV5-4 and TRBJ2-7, the full variable domain is ETGVTQSPTHLIKTRGQQVTLRCSSQSGHNTVSWYQQALGQGPQFIFQYYREEENGRGNFPPRFSGLQFPNYSSELNVNALELDDSALYLCASSPDGSYEQYFGPGTRLTVT.

Comment on this clone: This may be a read error: a much more frequent sequence differs by one nucleotide. The chain links TRBV7-9 to TRBJ2-3, with 8 nucleotides matching TRBD1. This CDR3 region has 15 residues. Trimming took 4 bases from V and 0 from J; bases not matched to a gene: 3. Germline CDR1 reads SEHNR; CDR2 reads FQNEAQ (reference sequence). CDR3 coding DNA: TGTGCCAGCAGCTCGACAGGGGCTAGCACAGATACGCAGTATTTT. It specifies CASSSTGASTDTQYF.

The gene calls are TRBV5-5 and TRBJ2-7; 7 positions agree with TRBD1. The germline gives CDR1 SGHKS, CDR2 YYEKEE (reference sequence). The CDR3 is 13 residues long. The J segment lost 2 bases and the V segment lost 3 bases, leaving 2 bases of the junction unmatched. CDR3 sequence reads: CASSSGTAYEQYF. CDR3 coding DNA: TGTGCCAGCAGCTCGGGGACAGCCTACGAGCAGTACTTC.

This chain links TRBV6-1 with TRBJ2-7; 9 nucleotides agree with TRBD1. Looked up from germline, CDR1 is MNHNS and CDR2 is SASEGT. Trimming at V came to 1 base and at J to 7 bases, leaving 11 bases not matched to a gene. The CDR3 is made up of 16 amino acids. This CDR3 is CASSEGPGTGRREQYF. The CDR3 DNA is TGTGCCAGCAGTGAAGGGCCGGGGACAGGGCGCCGGGAGCAGTACTTC.

The chain's CDR3 is CASSVEGGVNYEQYF. Here the CDR3 DNA reads TGTGCCAGCAGCGTTGAGGGAGGGGTGAACTACGAGCAGTACTTC. V is TRBV9 and J is TRBJ2-7, with 7 bases that match TRBD2. Germline assignment: CDR1 SGDLS and CDR2 YYNGEE. CDR3 length: 15 residues. The trim removed 2 bases at V and 3 bases at J, leaving 8 bases unmatched.

CDR3 sequence: CASSLEGGNNEQFF. The DNA for the CDR3 is TGTGCCAGCAGCTTGGAGGGGGGGAACAATGAGCAGTTCTTC. The chain combines TRBV5-6 with TRBJ2-1; TRBD2 is a possible D gene (7 bases). The CDR3 is made up of 14 amino acids. Trimming stripped 0 bases from V and 5 bases from J, with 9 bases between. Per the germline V gene, CDR1 is SGHDT and CDR2 is YYEEEE.